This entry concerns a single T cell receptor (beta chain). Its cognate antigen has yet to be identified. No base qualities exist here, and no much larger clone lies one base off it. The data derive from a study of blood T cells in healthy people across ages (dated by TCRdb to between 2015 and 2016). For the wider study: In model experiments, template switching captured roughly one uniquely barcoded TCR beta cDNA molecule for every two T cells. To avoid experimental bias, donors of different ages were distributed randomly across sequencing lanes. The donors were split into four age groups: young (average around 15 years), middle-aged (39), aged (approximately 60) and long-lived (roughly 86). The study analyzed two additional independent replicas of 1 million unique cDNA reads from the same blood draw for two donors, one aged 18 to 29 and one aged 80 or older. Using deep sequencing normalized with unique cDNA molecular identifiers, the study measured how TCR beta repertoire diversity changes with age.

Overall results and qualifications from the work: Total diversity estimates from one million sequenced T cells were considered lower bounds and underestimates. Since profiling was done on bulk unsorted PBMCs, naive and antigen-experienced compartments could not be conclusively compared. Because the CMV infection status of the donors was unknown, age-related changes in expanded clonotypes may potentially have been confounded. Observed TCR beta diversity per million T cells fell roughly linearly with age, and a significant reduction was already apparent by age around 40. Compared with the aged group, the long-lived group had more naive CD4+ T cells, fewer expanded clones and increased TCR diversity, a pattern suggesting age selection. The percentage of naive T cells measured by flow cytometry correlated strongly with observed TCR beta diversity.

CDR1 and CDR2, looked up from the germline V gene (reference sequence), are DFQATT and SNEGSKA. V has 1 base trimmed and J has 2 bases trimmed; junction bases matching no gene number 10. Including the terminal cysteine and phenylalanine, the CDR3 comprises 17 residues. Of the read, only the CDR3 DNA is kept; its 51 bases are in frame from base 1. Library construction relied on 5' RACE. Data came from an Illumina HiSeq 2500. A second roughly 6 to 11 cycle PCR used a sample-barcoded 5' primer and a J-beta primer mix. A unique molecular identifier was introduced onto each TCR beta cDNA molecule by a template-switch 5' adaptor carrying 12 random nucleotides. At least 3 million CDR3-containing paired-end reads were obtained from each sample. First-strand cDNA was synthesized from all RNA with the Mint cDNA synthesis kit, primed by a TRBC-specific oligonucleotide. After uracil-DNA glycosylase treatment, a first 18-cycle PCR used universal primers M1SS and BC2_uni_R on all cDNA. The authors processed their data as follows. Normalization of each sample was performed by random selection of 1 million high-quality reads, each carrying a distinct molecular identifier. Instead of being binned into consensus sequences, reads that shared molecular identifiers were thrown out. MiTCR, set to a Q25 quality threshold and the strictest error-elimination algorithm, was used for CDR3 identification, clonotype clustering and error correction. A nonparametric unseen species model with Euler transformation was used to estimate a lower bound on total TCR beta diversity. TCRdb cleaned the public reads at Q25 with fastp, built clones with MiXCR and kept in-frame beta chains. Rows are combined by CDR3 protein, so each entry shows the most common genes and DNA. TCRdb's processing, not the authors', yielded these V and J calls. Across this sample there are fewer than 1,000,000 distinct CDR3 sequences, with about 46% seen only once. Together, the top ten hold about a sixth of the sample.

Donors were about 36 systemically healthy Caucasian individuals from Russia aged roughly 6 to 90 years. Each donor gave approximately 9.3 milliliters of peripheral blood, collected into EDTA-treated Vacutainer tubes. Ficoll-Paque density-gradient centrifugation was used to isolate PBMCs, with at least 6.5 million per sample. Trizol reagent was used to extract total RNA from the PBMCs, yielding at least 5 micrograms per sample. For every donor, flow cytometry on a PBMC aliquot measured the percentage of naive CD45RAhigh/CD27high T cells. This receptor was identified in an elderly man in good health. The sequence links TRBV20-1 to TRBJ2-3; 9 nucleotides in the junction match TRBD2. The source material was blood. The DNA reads TGCAGTGCTAGAGTCCCAGGTAGCGGGGGCCTCACAGATACGCAGTATTTT. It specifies CSARVPGSGGLTDTQYF.